A selection of T cell receptor beta chains follows, all from one sample in a study of CD8+CD57+ T cells in acquired aplastic anemia. TCRdb itself ran the reads through MiXCR, one entry per CDR3 protein. This sample has 300,000 or so distinct CDR3 sequences, with around three fifths found just once. The sequencing input was sorted CD4+, CD8+, or CD8+CD57+ T cells (not recorded which) from PBMCs. The receptors shown here come from a human donor with aplastic anemia. Each CDR3 is given with its conserved first and last residue. A D gene is named only where the DNA matches it firmly. Not every row has a clone size; where given, it reads once, few, many or a size class.

V	size	J	D	CDR3	DNA
TRBV5-1	many	TRBJ2-3	.	CASSSFDTQYF	TGCGCCAGCAGTAGTTTCGATACGCAGTATTTT
TRBV20-1	.	TRBJ1-5	TRBD1	CSARSRDRASYSNPPQHF	TGCAGTGCTAGATCCCGGGACAGGGCATCGTATAGCAATCCGCCCCAGCATTTT
TRBV27	.	TRBJ2-7	.	CASSQERRGDYEQYF	TGTGCCAGCAGCCAAGAGAGGAGGGGGGACTACGAGCAGTACTTC
TRBV20-1	.	TRBJ1-2	.	CSAPTANYGYTF	TGCAGTGCTCCCACTGCTAACTATGGCTACACCTTC
TRBV19	few	TRBJ1-2	.	CASSMDAFNYTF	TGTGCCAGTAGTATGGATGCGTTCAACTACACCTTC
TRBV2	once	TRBJ2-1	TRBD2	CASSASRSGTSGYNEQFF	TGTGCCAGCAGTGCTAGTAGGTCCGGGACTAGCGGTTACAATGAGCAGTTCTTC
TRBV10-3	.	TRBJ2-7	.	CAISEVSAFTYEQYF	TGTGCCATCAGTGAGGTGTCAGCGTTTACCTACGAGCAGTACTTC
TRBV6-1	many	TRBJ1-4	TRBD1	CASSAHRGRANEKLFF	TGTGCCAGCAGTGCTCACAGGGGGCGTGCTAATGAAAAACTGTTTTTT
TRBV14	many	TRBJ2-1	.	CASSPPLGAVKYNEQFF	TGTGCCAGCAGCCCACCTTTAGGGGCCGTCAAGTACAATGAGCAGTTCTTC
TRBV12-5	.	TRBJ1-2	.	CASGGTSGAYTF	TGTGCTAGTGGTGGGACTAGCGGCGCCTACACCTTC
TRBV7-7	.	TRBJ2-5	.	CASSQDPRQVWKETQYF	TGTGCCAGCAGCCAGGACCCCCGACAGGTGTGGAAAGAGACCCAGTACTTC
TRBV15	many	TRBJ2-7	.	CATSREGLGSYEQYF	TGTGCCACCAGCAGAGAAGGTTTAGGCTCCTACGAGCAGTACTTC
TRBV7-3	once	TRBJ2-6	.	CASSRSGLCSGANVLTF	TGTGCCAGCAGCCGATCCGGGCTGTGCTCTGGGGCCAACGTCCTGACTTTC
TRBV24-1	.	TRBJ1-1	.	CATRQRAEAEAFF	TGTGCCACCAGGCAGAGGGCAGAGGCTGAAGCTTTCTTT
TRBV7-8	many	TRBJ2-7	.	CASSLTGEQYF	TGTGCCAGCAGCTTAACCGGCGAGCAGTACTTC
TRBV9	.	TRBJ2-7	.	CASSVDGTYEQYF	TGTGCCAGCAGCGTAGACGGTACCTACGAGCAGTACTTC
TRBV5-8	.	TRBJ2-3	.	CASSVGTGMGTDTQYF	TGTGCCAGCAGCGTGGGAACAGGGATGGGCACAGATACGCAGTATTTT
TRBV7-8	many	TRBJ2-5	TRBD2	CASSLTVGAGGETQYF	TGTGCCAGCAGCTTAACGGTCGGAGCGGGAGGAGAGACCCAGTACTTC
TRBV6-1	.	TRBJ2-7	.	CASSLEYEQYF	TGCGCCAGCAGCTTGGAATACGAGCAGTACTTC
TRBV7-9	many	TRBJ2-3	.	CASSLAATDTQYF	TGTGCCAGCAGCTTAGCGGCCACAGATACGCAGTATTTT
TRBV19	.	TRBJ2-1	.	CASSIVAAHEQFF	TGTGCCAGTAGTATAGTAGCGGCCCATGAGCAGTTCTTC
TRBV9	.	TRBJ1-3	.	CASSVSGGNTIYF	TGTGCCAGCAGCGTGAGTGGTGGAAACACCATATATTTT
TRBV6-5	many	TRBJ1-5	.	CASSYTYGGNQPQHF	TGTGCCAGCAGTTATACATATGGGGGCAATCAGCCCCAGCATTTT
TRBV11-3	many	TRBJ2-3	TRBD2	CASSPGLAESTDTQYF	TGTGCCAGCAGCCCAGGACTAGCGGAGAGCACAGATACGCAGTATTTT
TRBV19	.	TRBJ2-7	.	CASSHRVPYEQYF	TGTGCCAGTAGTCACAGGGTCCCCTACGAGCAGTACTTC
TRBV10-2	.	TRBJ2-1	.	CASKNTGRVTNNEQFF	TGCGCCAGCAAAAATACAGGGAGAGTAACAAACAATGAGCAGTTCTTC
TRBV20-1	many	TRBJ2-2	TRBD2	CSAKGGGANTGELFF	TGCAGTGCTAAAGGCGGGGGAGCGAACACCGGGGAGCTGTTTTTT
TRBV20-1	.	TRBJ2-5	.	CSARGGGDTSPHF	TGCAGTGCTAGAGGGGGCGGAGACACCTCCCCTCACTTC
TRBV10-3	.	TRBJ2-1	TRBD2	CAISDPGLAGGYNEQFF	TGTGCCATCAGTGATCCGGGACTAGCGGGGGGGTACAATGAGCAGTTCTTC
TRBV24-1	.	TRBJ2-5	TRBD2	CATSDPSGGGETQYF	TGTGCCACCAGTGATCCCAGCGGGGGGGGGGAGACCCAGTACTTC
TRBV10-3	.	TRBJ1-1	TRBD1	CAISASGTGVTEAFF	TGTGCCATCAGTGCATCCGGGACAGGGGTCACTGAAGCTTTCTTT
TRBV7-6	.	TRBJ2-1	TRBD2	CASSLAPSGGPLSYNEQFF	TGTGCCAGCAGCTTAGCGCCTAGCGGGGGGCCCTTGTCCTACAATGAGCAGTTCTTC
TRBV6-2/TRBV6-3	.	TRBJ1-1	.	CASTNSGNTEAFF	TGTGCCAGCACTAACTCAGGGAACACTGAAGCTTTCTTT
TRBV7-2	.	TRBJ2-7	.	CASSFGTLVSYEQYF	TGTGCCAGCAGCTTCGGGACTCTCGTCTCCTACGAGCAGTACTTC
TRBV19	.	TRBJ2-3	TRBD2	CASSPRGSTDTQYF	TGTGCCAGTAGTCCGCGGGGGAGCACAGATACGCAGTATTTT
TRBV7-2	.	TRBJ2-5	TRBD2	CASRTSGLETQYF	TGTGCCAGCAGGACTAGCGGGTTAGAGACCCAGTACTTC
TRBV29-1	few	TRBJ2-3	TRBD2	CSVDRLAVTDTQYF	TGCAGCGTTGATCGGCTAGCGGTCACAGATACGCAGTATTTT